This T cell receptor (beta chain) was documented in a study of CD8 T cells in ankylosing spondylitis. Findings of the study overall: Earlier literature documents some of the motif variants in reactive arthritis synovial fluid and blood. CD8+ disease-linked clones were present at relatively low frequencies in blood.

Germline V gives CDR1 LGHNT, CDR2 FRNRAP. V trimming: 3 bases; J trimming: 2 bases; junction bases outside the gene matches: 2. The CDR3 totals 15 residues. This clonotype has a handful of counts. Its cognate antigen is unknown. From the 5' RACE reads, TCRdb called clonotypes with MiXCR, one entry per CDR3 protein. The sample shows fewer than 250,000 distinct CDR3 sequences, over 9.5% of them seen only once. The sequenced sample was blood, either unsorted or a sorted T cell fraction (not recorded which). The chain couples TRBV12-5 to TRBJ2-1; 9 nucleotides line up with TRBD1. This TCR came from a male donor with ankylosing spondylitis or in good health (not recorded which). The CDR3 loop is CASGFGQGTYNEQFF. The DNA for the CDR3 is TGTGCTAGTGGTTTCGGACAGGGGACCTACAATGAGCAGTTCTTC.